This T cell receptor (beta chain) was obtained from a study of blood T cell repertoires in COVID-19. Study overall: Collection of acute and convalescent COVID-19 samples took place in the United States, Italy and Spain. Sources were T cells, B-cell-depleted T cells, or PBMCs; the material itself was cDNA or gDNA.

The CDR3 runs to 14 residues. After removal of 4 bases from V and 10 bases from J, the junction contained 5 bases not matched to a gene. Germline CDR1 and CDR2: MNHEY and SVGAGI. In the source study's methods: Amplification of reference gene primers was used by the study to estimate nucleated cell counts. Generated by immunoSEQ multiplex PCR, the TCRdb table keeps only in-frame clones and is missing some. V and J calls and clone size are those listed in that table; D and trimming were worked out from the DNA. The table has about 28,000 clones, about 80% seen once. V usage is TRBV6-5 and J usage is TRBJ1-6; 9 bases fit TRBD1. The sample was peripheral blood. The receptor's source is a man between 65 and 79 years old with acute or convalescent COVID-19. As DNA, the CDR3 is TGTGCCAGCAGTTCAGGGACAGGGAACTCACCCCTCCACTTT. Translation gives CASSSGTGNSPLHF.